The 4 T cell receptor beta chains listed next were all sequenced from one sample in a study of blood T cell repertoires in COVID-19. Assay: immunoSEQ multiplex PCR; the TCRdb copy retains only in-frame clones and omits some. This table holds 150,000 to 200,000 clones, roughly 94% found once. The sequenced material came from peripheral blood. These receptors were obtained from a man younger than 45 with COVID-19, enrolled during active disease.

The chain uses TRBV9 and TRBJ2-3; D is perhaps TRBD1 (6 bases). Germline lookup yields CDR1 SGDLS and CDR2 YYNGEE. This CDR3 is 16 amino acids long. Trimming removed 0 bases at V and 5 bases at J, with 16 bases between. For the CDR3, the DNA is TGTGCCAGCAGCGTAGAAGCAGGGGTCCGAGGAGATACGCAGTATTTT. Translated: CASSVEAGVRGDTQYF.

This clone was detected only once. The chain carries TRBV7-2 and TRBJ1-2; D gene ambiguous. The CDR3 is 13 residues long. Germline V CDR1 and CDR2: SGHTA, FQGNSA. Trimming pared 5 bases from V and 4 bases from J, leaving 11 bases between. The CDR3 nucleotides are TGTGCCAGCAGCGACTTTAGACTCTATGGCTACACCTTC. Encoded protein: CASSDFRLYGYTF.

The chain uses TRBV2 and TRBJ1-5; D not resolved. The CDR3 totals 13 residues. V was trimmed by 6 bases and J by 4 bases, leaving 10 bases between them. Germline CDR1 SNHLY, CDR2 FYNNEI. The chain's CDR3 is CASRREINQPQHF. As DNA, the CDR3 is TGTGCCAGCAGACGGGAGATAAATCAGCCCCAGCATTTT.

The chain has TRBV6-2 or TRBV6-3 and TRBJ2-4; 8 bases agree with TRBD1. The CDR3 contains 17 residues. Per germline, CDR1 MNHEY and CDR2 SVGEGT. V shed 2 bases, J shed 0 bases, and the junction held 6 bases outside the gene matches. The CDR3 DNA sequence: TGTGCCAGCAGTTACCCGGGACAGGTCACAGCCAAAAACATTCAGTACTTC. Its translation: CASSYPGQVTAKNIQYF.